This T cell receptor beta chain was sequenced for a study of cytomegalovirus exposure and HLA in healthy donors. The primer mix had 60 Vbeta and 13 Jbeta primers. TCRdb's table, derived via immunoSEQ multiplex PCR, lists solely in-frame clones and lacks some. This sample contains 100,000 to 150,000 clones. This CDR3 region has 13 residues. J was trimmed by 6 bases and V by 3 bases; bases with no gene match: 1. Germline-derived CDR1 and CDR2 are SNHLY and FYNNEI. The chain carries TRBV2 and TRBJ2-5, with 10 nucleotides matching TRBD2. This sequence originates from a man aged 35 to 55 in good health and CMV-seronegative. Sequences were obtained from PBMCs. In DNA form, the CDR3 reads TGTGCCAGCAGTGATAGCGGGAGGAAGACCCAGTACTTC. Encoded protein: CASSDSGRKTQYF.